This T cell receptor beta chain was identified in a study of monozygotic twins with inflammatory bowel disease. Template switching added UMIs carrying a 6-nucleotide sample barcode. cDNA encoding TCRalpha and TCRbeta underwent two nested PCRs of 16 and 9 cycles, each of which was followed by bead purification. TCRdb re-called the 5' RACE reads; every CDR3 protein appears as one record, without DNA. In all, the sample yields approximately 380,000 distinct CDR3 sequences. The CDR3 is 13 residues long. Germline V lookup: CDR1 SGHAT, CDR2 FQDESV (reference sequence). As regards this clonotype: Its antigen is not known.

The study's findings and limits: Twins with IBD had fewer clonotypes in common with others than healthy twins, particularly during disease activity.

Blood samples of about 2.5 ml were drawn from every donor. The rearrangement links TRBV11-1 to TRBJ1-5. This receptor was obtained from a human donor with ulcerative colitis or Crohn's disease, or a healthy co-twin of an affected twin (not recorded which). The sequenced sample was blood. The CDR3 spells CASSFGRNQPQHF.